The 30 T cell receptor beta chains listed next were all sequenced from one sample in a study of T cells generated in artificial thymic organoids. These receptors have no identified antigens. Separate semi-nested PCRs amplified TCRalpha and TCRbeta libraries using constant-region reverse primers in TRAC or TRBC. One entry per CDR3 protein, called by TCRdb with MiXCR from the 5' RACE reads. This sample carries about 8,400 distinct CDR3 sequences, 24% of them seen once, and the ten largest clones take about 3%. The organoids combined MS5 murine stromal cells carrying human DLL1 with human hematopoietic stem and progenitor cells. The seeding cells were CD34+CD3- hematopoietic stem and progenitor cells purified by FACS to remove T cells. Sequencing was done on a sample of naive CD8+ T cells grown in artificial thymic organoids from cord blood stem and progenitor cells. Subset in this sample: CD3+TCRalphabeta+CD8SP T cells; for blood, CD45RO-CCR7+ naive CD8+ T cells. These receptors were collected from a human donor who gave cord blood stem cells for thymic organoid culture, a cardiac surgery patient who gave postnatal thymus, or a blood donor (not recorded which).

By share, this clonotype ranks as medium-sized. The chain links TRBV5-1 to TRBJ2-5; D could derive from TRBD1 or TRBD2 (5 bases each). Deletions cut 0 bases from V and 4 bases from J, with 7 bases between. CDR1 is SGHRS and CDR2 is YFSETQ in the germline V gene. The CDR3 covers 13 residues. Here the CDR3 reads CASSLVGGETQYF. In nucleotides, the CDR3 is TGCGCCAGCAGCTTGGTTGGGGGAGAGACCCAGTACTTC.

With regard to this clonotype: The conserved final phenylalanine or tryptophan is absent from the CDR3, which likely points to a read error. J is TRBJ1-2 and V is TRBV5-1; D gene ambiguous. Trimming took off 0 bases at V and 4 bases at J, with 4 bases between the two ends. The CDR3 contains 12 residues. Germline CDR1 is SGHRS and CDR2 is YFSETQ. The CDR3 sequence: CASSLGIYGYTS. CDR3 in DNA: TGCGCCAGCAGCTTGGGGATCTATGGCTACACCTCC.

V usage is TRBV5-1 and J usage is TRBJ2-5, with 10 bases identical to TRBD1. Germline CDR1 and CDR2: SGHRS and YFSETQ. This CDR3 spans 15 amino acids. V shed 7 bases and J 4 bases; nucleotides not matched to a gene: 10. DNA for the CDR3: TGCGCCAGCTTTCGACGACAGGGGGCGCGAGAGACCCAGTACTTC. This gives the protein CASFRRQGARETQYF.

The rearrangement joins TRBV9 to TRBJ2-7, with D possibly being TRBD2 (7 bases). Germline CDR1 reads SGDLS; CDR2 reads YYNGEE. Trimming removed 4 bases at V and 5 bases at J, with 22 bases between. CDR3 length equals 16 residues. The CDR3 spells CASSRGCCSGGHEQYF. For the CDR3, the DNA is TGTGCCAGCAGCCGAGGGTGTTGTTCGGGGGGCCACGAGCAGTACTTC.

In regard to this clonotype: A junction end diverges from the germline sequence, so it may reflect a read error. V is TRBV4-1 and J is TRBJ1-5; perhaps TRBD1 as D (6 bases). CDR1 is MGHRA, CDR2 YSYEKL, per germline. The CDR3 runs 15 residues. Written as DNA, the CDR3 is TGTGCCAGCAGCCAAGAGGGGGAATCGGGCCAGCCCCAGCATTTT. This sequence encodes CASSQEGESGQPQHF.

The chain recombines TRBV4-1 with TRBJ2-3; 8 positions agree with TRBD2. The CDR3 is 14 residues long. Germline CDR1 MGHRA, CDR2 YSYEKL. The V gene end was trimmed by 3 bases and the J gene end by 3 bases; junction bases not matched to a gene: 2. CDR3 residues: CASSQASGTDTQYF. The CDR3 DNA reads TGCGCCAGCAGCCAGGCTAGCGGGACAGATACGCAGTATTTT.

This clonotype was counted only a few times. The chain has TRBV7-9 and TRBJ1-2, with TRBD1 identical over 9 bases. The CDR3 runs to 18 residues. The germline CDR1 and CDR2 sequences are SEHNR and FQNEAQ (reference sequence). J lost 3 bases, V lost 5 bases, and 16 bases had no gene match. Here the CDR3 DNA reads TGTGCCAGCAGCATCACCGGGACAGGGCCCCAAGGTCACTATGGCTACACCTTC. This gives the protein CASSITGTGPQGHYGYTF.

This rearrangement joins TRBV6-5 to TRBJ2-5; no definite D call. Trimming removed 3 bases at V and 2 bases at J, with 13 bases between. Germline-derived CDR1 and CDR2 are MNHEY and SVGAGI. The CDR3 contains 15 residues. The DNA of the CDR3 is TGTGCCAGCAGTTATTTCAGCCGGGCACAAGAGACCCAGTACTTC. It yields the protein CASSYFSRAQETQYF.

By frequency in the sample, this clonotype is medium-sized (0.01 to 0.1%). This chain joins TRBV4-1 and TRBJ1-1; TRBD1 agrees at 7 bases. V was clipped by 2 bases and J by 1 base; unmatched bases: 7. This CDR3 contains 16 residues. Germline lookup yields CDR1 MGHRA and CDR2 YSYEKL. CDR3 DNA: TGCGCCAGCAGCCAATCTAGGACAGGCGAGAACACTGAAGCTTTCTTT. This sequence encodes CASSQSRTGENTEAFF.

Remarks on this clonotype: This may come from a read error, since a much larger clone is one base off. The rearrangement uses TRBV7-3 and TRBJ2-2; the match to TRBD2 covers 13 bases. Germline V gene lookup returns CDR1 SGHTA and CDR2 FQGTGA. The CDR3 has 18 residues. The CDR3 loop reads CANSPELGLAGLTGELFF. CDR3 DNA sequence: TGTGCCAACAGCCCGGAACTGGGACTAGCGGGGCTCACCGGGGAGCTGTTTTTT.

In the case of this clonotype: This may come from a read error, since a much larger clone is one base off. The chain recombines TRBV6-5 with TRBJ1-2; perhaps TRBD1 as D (5 bases). The CDR3 is 15 residues long. The germline V gene encodes CDR1 MNHEY and CDR2 SVGAGI. The CDR3 here is CASNYSGRDLYGYTF. The CDR3 nucleotides read TGTGCCAGCAATTACTCGGGCAGGGACCTCTATGGCTACACCTTC.

This clonotype was recorded a few times. The chain is built from TRBV3-1 and TRBJ2-1; D may be TRBD1 (7 bases). The CDR3 sequence is 16 residues long. Germline V gene lookup returns CDR1 LGHDT and CDR2 YNNKEL (reference sequence). Trimming stripped 3 bases from V and 6 bases from J, with 18 bases between. The DNA of the CDR3 is TGTGCCAGCAGCCAGGACGATCGACAGGGAGGCAATGAGCAGTTCTTC. It translates to CASSQDDRQGGNEQFF.

This chain uses TRBV6-1 with TRBJ1-2, with a tentative D call TRBD1 (6 bases). The ends were cut back, 6 bases at V and 6 bases at J, with 14 bases in the middle. CDR3 length: 13 residues. Germline V lookup: CDR1 MNHNS, CDR2 SASEGT. CDR3 region: CASRRPGADGYTF. The DNA of the CDR3 is TGTGCCAGCAGGAGGCCAGGGGCTGATGGCTACACCTTC.

This clonotype came up a few times. This may come from a read error, since a much larger clone is one base off. The J gene is TRBJ1-2, the V gene TRBV20-1; 7 nucleotides agree with TRBD1. Per the germline V gene, CDR1 is DFQATT and CDR2 is SNEGSKA (reference sequence). The CDR3 length is 13 residues. This chain's CDR3 is CSARGEQGYDYTF. DNA for the CDR3: TGCAGTGCTAGAGGAGAACAGGGGTATGACTACACCTTC.

This clonotype was picked up a small number of times. The chain employs TRBV10-2 and TRBJ2-7; tentatively, D is TRBD1 (6 bases). V was cut by 5 bases and J by 3 bases, with 8 bases left in between. The CDR3 spans 12 residues. Germline V gene data show CDR1 as WSHSY and CDR2 as SAAADI. The chain's CDR3 is CASSMTGYEQYF. The CDR3 DNA follows: TGCGCCAGCAGTATGACAGGCTACGAGCAGTACTTC.

The chain links TRBV4-3 to TRBJ1-5, with TRBD1 identical over 7 bases. V trimming: 4 bases; J trimming: 6 bases; junction bases outside the gene matches: 9. This CDR3 has 15 amino acids. In germline, CDR1 is LGHNA, CDR2 YSLEER. The CDR3 nucleotides are TGCGCCAGCAGCCGATACAGGGGAATGGGTCAGCCCCAGCATTTT. Translation: CASSRYRGMGQPQHF.

This clonotype qualifies as medium-sized. This sequence joins TRBV28 and TRBJ2-3, with D perhaps TRBD1 (6 bases). V was pared by 8 bases and J by 0 bases, with 15 bases between. The CDR3 length is 15 residues. Germline V gene data show CDR1 as MDHEN and CDR2 as SYDVKM. The CDR3 reads CASSDRPLSTDTQYF. In DNA form, the CDR3 reads TGTGCCAGCTCCGACAGGCCACTTAGCACAGATACGCAGTATTTT.

This clonotype was picked up a small number of times. The chain links TRBV15 to TRBJ2-3; D may be TRBD1 (5 bases). The CDR3 length is 16 residues. With 5 bases removed from V and 2 bases from J, the gap between germline ends came to 17 bases. In germline, CDR1 is LNHNV, CDR2 YYDKDF (reference sequence). CDR3 nucleotides: TGTGCCACCAGCGGATTGATAGGGGCCCTCACAGATACGCAGTATTTT. This encodes CATSGLIGALTDTQYF.

There are a few counts of this clonotype. The rearrangement uses TRBV20-1 and TRBJ1-1; 7 positions match TRBD1. V shed 6 bases and J 4 bases; nucleotides not matched to a gene: 8. The CDR3 covers 13 residues. The germline V gene has CDR1 DFQATT and CDR2 SNEGSKA (reference sequence). CDR3 nucleotides: TGCAGTGCCCCGGGACAGCAGATCACTGAAGCTTTCTTT. It codes for CSAPGQQITEAFF.

This clonotype ranks as medium-sized (0.01 to 0.1%). This chain connects TRBV10-3 to TRBJ1-2; 9 bases fit TRBD1. From germline, CDR1 is ENHRY and CDR2 SYGVKD. The V and J ends lost 3 bases and 5 bases, in that order; junction bases with no gene match: 1. The CDR3 is 13 amino acids. CDR3 nucleotide sequence: TGTGCCATCAGTGATGACAGGGGGTATGGCTACACCTTC. Amino acids: CAISDDRGYGYTF.

Regarding this clonotype: A much larger clonotype is one base distant, so this may be a read error. The V gene is TRBV6-5, the J gene TRBJ1-2; D not resolved. The CDR3 is made up of 14 amino acids. The germline V gene encodes CDR1 MNHEY and CDR2 SVGAGI. CDR3 region: CASSYSGHPGGYAF. Written as DNA, the CDR3 is TGTGCCAGCAGTTACTCAGGGCATCCAGGAGGCTACGCCTTC.

The chain couples TRBV7-3 to TRBJ1-6; D is ambiguous. Germline V gene lookup returns CDR1 SGHTA and CDR2 FQGTGA. Trimming cost V 5 bases and J 3 bases, with 8 bases left between them. This CDR3 region has 14 residues. The CDR3 nucleotides read TGTGCCAGCAGCCAAGGACGCTATAATTCACCCCTCCACTTT. Translated, it gives CASSQGRYNSPLHF.

This clonotype is labeled medium-sized. J is TRBJ2-4 and V is TRBV7-2; D is unclear. V was trimmed by 2 bases and J by 3 bases, leaving 11 bases between them. CDR1 is SGHTA, CDR2 FQGNSA, per germline. The CDR3 is 15 amino acids. Written as DNA, the CDR3 is TGTGCCAGCAGCTTACGATGTGTAGGCAAAAACATTCAGTACTTC. Protein: CASSLRCVGKNIQYF.

Within the sample, this clonotype is medium-sized. The V call is TRBV27, the J call TRBJ2-1; 7 positions match TRBD2. V lost 5 bases to trimming and J lost 0 bases; unmatched junction nucleotides: 4. This CDR3 contains 15 residues. Germline V gene lookup returns CDR1 MNHEY and CDR2 SMNVEV (reference sequence). CDR3 in amino acids: CASSQAGISYNEQFF. In DNA form, the CDR3 reads TGTGCCAGCAGTCAAGCGGGGATCTCCTACAATGAGCAGTTCTTC.

V and J are TRBV27 and TRBJ2-3; 8 positions agree with TRBD2. The V gene end was trimmed by 5 bases and the J gene end by 5 bases; junction bases not matched to a gene: 18. The CDR3 is 18 amino acids. CDR1 MNHEY and CDR2 SMNVEV come from the germline V gene (reference sequence). The CDR3 here is CASSLMPGGAGVLDTQYF. In nucleotides, the CDR3 is TGTGCCAGCAGTCTCATGCCCGGCGGAGCGGGGGTCCTAGATACGCAGTATTTT.

As concerns this clonotype: The junction shows a germline mismatch at one end, possibly a read error. The chain employs TRBV5-1 and TRBJ2-5; TRBD1 aligns across 8 bases. The CDR3 loop spans 15 amino acids. CDR1 is SGHRS and CDR2 is YFSETQ in the germline V gene. As DNA, the CDR3 is TGCGCCAGCAGCTTGCAGCAGGGGGCTCAAGAGACCCAGTGCTTC. It translates to CASSLQQGAQETQCF.

In this sample, this clonotype turned up once. The chain has TRBV5-1 and TRBJ2-2; 8 nucleotides agree with TRBD1. This CDR3 comprises 15 residues. Trimming at V came to 2 bases and at J to 3 bases, leaving 3 bases not matched to a gene. Germline-derived CDR1 and CDR2 are SGHRS and YFSETQ. CDR3 sequence reads: CASSFQGADTGELFF. CDR3 nucleotide sequence: TGCGCCAGCAGCTTCCAGGGGGCCGACACCGGGGAGCTGTTTTTT.

This clonotype was picked up a small number of times. The V gene is TRBV2, the J gene TRBJ2-1; 10 bases agree with TRBD2. The CDR3 has 15 amino acids. The junction had 5 bases not matched to a gene; V was cut back by 6 bases and J by 3 bases. The germline gives CDR1 SNHLY, CDR2 FYNNEI. DNA of the CDR3: TGTGCCAGCAGCCCGGGACTAGCGATCTACAATGAGCAGTTCTTC. Translated: CASSPGLAIYNEQFF.

The chain combines TRBV10-2 with TRBJ2-1; D unresolved. CDR1 and CDR2 (germline): WSHSY, SAAADI. The CDR3 totals 18 residues. V was pared by 2 bases and J by 0 bases, with 17 bases between. The CDR3 here is CASSEGGFGTSSYNEQFF. CDR3 DNA: TGCGCCAGCAGTGAGGGCGGTTTCGGAACAAGCTCCTACAATGAGCAGTTCTTC.

This clonotype appeared a single time. The chain has TRBV10-3 and TRBJ2-6, with D uncertain. The germline V and J ends were trimmed by 8 bases and 0 bases, with 14 bases remaining between them. The V gene's germline CDR1 is ENHRY and CDR2 SYGVKD. The CDR3 totals 16 residues. The CDR3 here is CAIGTTPYSGANVLTF. The CDR3 nucleotides are TGTGCCATCGGTACGACTCCGTACTCTGGGGCCAACGTCCTGACTTTC.